This T cell receptor beta chain is from a study of T cells after yellow fever vaccination. Study-level points and caveats: Booster samples showed a return of most primary-vaccination clones (around 96% CD4, approximately 88% CD8).

Trimming took off 1 base at V and 2 bases at J, with 12 bases between the two ends. The germline gives CDR1 SGHRS, CDR2 YFSETQ. The CDR3 totals 15 residues. On this clonotype: Its matching antigen is unknown.

The 5'RACE template-switching step produced TCR cDNA and added a universal primer site and UMIs. Via MiXCR, TCRdb re-called the 5' RACE reads, giving one row per CDR3 protein. Among about 320,000 distinct CDR3 sequences listed, over 3.5% were seen once. This chain links TRBV5-1 with TRBJ1-2; D is possibly TRBD1 (6 bases). The TCR sequence derives from a man aged 18 to 30 who received the YFV17D yellow fever vaccine. The sequenced sample was PBMCs, obtained 15 days after the yellow fever booster vaccination. CDR3 bases: TGCGCCAGCAGCTTGTTCGGGGGCGCGAACTATGGCTACACCTTC. Its protein product is CASSLFGGANYGYTF.